This T cell receptor (beta chain) appears in the sequencing data of a study of blood T cells in healthy people across ages. Next came a second PCR, run for about 6 to 12 cycles, which used a sample-barcoded 5' primer along with a J-beta primer mix. A template-switch adaptor with 12 random nucleotides tagged each cDNA molecule. TCRdb ran MiXCR on the 5' RACE reads and lists one entry per CDR3 protein. Of approximately 730,000 distinct CDR3 sequences in the sample, around half were seen once. This CDR3 contains 13 residues. Trimming stripped 9 bases from V and 14 bases from J, with 24 bases between. Germline CDR1 SGHTA, CDR2 FQGNSA. For every donor, a draw yielded around 10 milliliters of peripheral blood. This clonotype was observed a few times.

The sequenced sample consisted of blood. This chain connects TRBV7-2 to TRBJ2-3; unclear D gene. This clonotype was obtained from an elderly man in good health. DNA for the CDR3: TGTGCCAGGGAGTCAAACCGGAGCAGATACGCGTATTTT. It yields the protein CARESNRSRYAYF.